Each of the 7 T cell receptor beta chains below was sequenced from the same sample in a study of radiation and T cells in renal cell carcinoma. Only in-frame clones appear in the TCRdb table, and some are missing; sequencing was by immunoSEQ multiplex PCR. Of about 100,000 clones in the sample, 80% to 90% were seen once. Time point meaning: blood 4 weeks post-SBRT, at nephrectomy. Treatment described: 15 Gy SBRT to primary tumor, nephrectomy 4 weeks later. This specimen consisted of blood, obtained from a patient whose treatment included radiotherapy and nephrectomy. These TCRs come from a man between 60 and 70 years old with renal cell carcinoma.

The CDR3 bases are TGCGCCAGCAGCTCCCTATACACCGGGGAGCTGTTTTTT. It is translated as CASSSLYTGELFF. This rearrangement joins TRBV5-1 to TRBJ2-2; D remains unclear. The CDR3 consists of 13 residues. Trimming shortened V by 3 bases and J by 3 bases, and 6 bases separated the two germline ends. Germline loops: CDR1 SGHRS, CDR2 YFSETQ.

This clone was counted only a few times. The chain uses TRBV5-1 and TRBJ2-1, with a possible D match to TRBD1 (6 bases). The CDR3 is 14 residues long. Per germline, CDR1 SGHRS and CDR2 YFSETQ. Trimming took off 4 bases at V and 9 bases at J, with 17 bases between the two ends. The CDR3 coding sequence is TGCGCCAGCAGCCCTCAACAGGGTACGGGTGAGCAGTTCTTC. Translating it yields CASSPQQGTGEQFF. Variable domain in full (rest from reference TRBV5-1 and TRBJ2-1): KAGVTQTPRYLIKTRGQQVTLSCSPISGHRSVSWYQQTPGQGLQFLFEYFSETQRNKGNFPGRFSGRQFSNSRSEMNVSTLELGDSALYLCASSPQQGTGEQFFGPGTRLTVL.

The V call is TRBV2, the J call TRBJ2-4, with D possibly TRBD2 on 6 matching bases. With 7 bases removed from V and 0 bases from J, the gap between germline ends came to 16 bases. The CDR3 consists of 16 residues. Per the germline V gene, CDR1 is SNHLY and CDR2 is FYNNEI. This chain's CDR3 is CASIPGTLIAKNIQYF. The CDR3 nucleotides are TGTGCCAGCATCCCCGGGACTCTAATAGCCAAAAACATTCAGTACTTC.

V usage is TRBV19 and J usage is TRBJ2-7; 11 nucleotides match TRBD2. CDR3 length: 16 amino acids. Germline CDR1 reads LNHDA; CDR2 reads SQIVND (reference sequence). V shed 1 base and J 4 bases; nucleotides not matched to a gene: 6. This chain's CDR3 is CASSIGTSGSGYEQYF. For the CDR3, the DNA is TGTGCCAGTAGTATAGGCACTAGCGGGAGCGGATACGAGCAGTACTTC.

This clone was found a few times. The chain recombines TRBV10-3 with TRBJ2-2, with D perhaps TRBD1 or TRBD2 (5 bases each). V was shortened by 7 bases and J by 4 bases, with 16 bases between the two germline ends. This CDR3 is 15 amino acids long. Per the germline V gene, CDR1 is ENHRY and CDR2 is SYGVKD. CDR3: CAIMPGTDPTGELFF. CDR3 nucleotide sequence: TGTGCCATCATGCCAGGGACCGACCCCACCGGGGAGCTGTTTTTT.

The chain is built from TRBV10-1 and TRBJ2-1, with 10 bases identical to TRBD2. The trim removed 6 bases at V and 9 bases at J, leaving 23 bases unmatched. The germline V gene has CDR1 WNHNN and CDR2 SYGVQD (reference sequence). The CDR3 consists of 19 residues. This CDR3 reads CASSLHLQREGSVTGEQFF. The DNA of the CDR3 is TGCGCCAGCAGCCTTCACCTCCAGCGGGAGGGCTCAGTAACGGGTGAGCAGTTCTTC.

This clone was counted a single time. This chain connects TRBV28 to TRBJ2-5; D gene ambiguous. This CDR3 is 14 amino acids long. Germline V gene data show CDR1 as MDHEN and CDR2 as SYDVKM. Trimming pared 7 bases from V and 5 bases from J, leaving 17 bases between. CDR3 in amino acids: CASTRLTGRETQYF. The CDR3 DNA reads TGTGCCAGCACCCGCTTGACGGGCCGGGAGACCCAGTACTTC.